This TCR beta chain was identified in a study of blood T cell repertoires in COVID-19. Background on the study: PBMCs, B-cell-depleted T cells, or T cells provided the cDNA or gDNA that made up the material.

The protocol was immunoSEQ multiplex PCR, while the TCRdb copy is restricted to in-frame clones and leaves out a portion. In the table there are some 120,000 clones, approximately 90% of which are singletons. Germline V lookup: CDR1 MGHRA, CDR2 YSYEKL. The CDR3 contains 13 residues. Trimming took 4 bases from V and 3 from J; bases not matched to a gene: 2. This chain joins TRBV4-1 and TRBJ2-7; 8 nucleotides match TRBD1. The source of this sequence is a human donor with active COVID-19. The donor label of this sample is uncertain. The source material was peripheral blood. CDR3 bases: TGCGCCAGCAGCCGCGGACAGGGCTACGAGCAGTACTTC. Amino acids: CASSRGQGYEQYF.